Below are 16 T cell receptor beta chains sequenced from a single sample in a study of blood T cell repertoires in COVID-19. The repertoire was sequenced with immunoSEQ multiplex PCR; TCRdb's copy has only in-frame clones and lacks some. The data hold hundreds of thousands of clones, with 90% to 95% observed a single time. The specimen was peripheral blood. Receptors originate from a man in his fifties or sixties with COVID-19, enrolled during active disease.

The V gene is TRBV6-5, the J gene TRBJ1-5, with D possibly being TRBD1 (6 bases). This CDR3 spans 13 amino acids. Deletions cut 1 base from V and 8 bases from J, with 9 bases between. CDR1 is MNHEY and CDR2 is SVGAGI in the germline V gene. Here the CDR3 reads CASSYWEGEPQHF. CDR3 DNA sequence: TGTGCCAGCAGTTACTGGGAGGGGGAGCCCCAGCATTTT.

The chain links TRBV3-1 (or the pseudogene TRBV3-2) to TRBJ1-2; D is uncertain. The CDR3 consists of 14 residues. The V end was cut by 8 bases, the J end by 4 bases, with 17 bases between. Germline V gene data show CDR1 as LGHDT and CDR2 as YNNKEL (reference sequence). The CDR3 spells CASRELGQSYGYTF. The CDR3 region has the DNA TGTGCCAGCCGCGAACTAGGGCAGAGCTATGGCTACACCTTC.

The rearrangement uses TRBV18 and TRBJ2-7, with TRBD1 matching 10 bases. CDR3 size: 16 residues. In germline, CDR1 is KGHSH, CDR2 LQKENI. V lost 1 base and J lost 4; bases outside the gene matches: 7. CDR3 region: CASSPLGGDRGYEQYF. The CDR3, as DNA: TGTGCCAGCTCACCACTTGGCGGGGACAGGGGATACGAGCAGTACTTC. The full variable domain, with the rest looked up from reference TRBV18 and TRBJ2-7, is NAGVMQNPRHLVRRRGQEARLRCSPMKGHSHVYWYRQLPEEGLKFMVYLQKENIIDESGMPKERFSAEFPKEGPSILRIQQVVRGDSAAYFCASSPLGGDRGYEQYFGPGTRLTVT.

The rearrangement uses TRBV5-1 and TRBJ2-7, with 7 positions matching TRBD2. Germline CDR1 SGHRS, CDR2 YFSETQ. There are 16 residues in the CDR3. The J segment lost 9 bases and the V segment lost 1 base, leaving 16 bases of the junction unmatched. The CDR3 loop reads CASSLSFGLAVSPQYF. The CDR3 nucleotides read TGCGCCAGCAGCTTGTCCTTCGGGCTAGCGGTCTCCCCGCAGTACTTC. Full variable domain (missing parts from reference TRBV5-1 and TRBJ2-7): KAGVTQTPRYLIKTRGQQVTLSCSPISGHRSVSWYQQTPGQGLQFLFEYFSETQRNKGNFPGRFSGRQFSNSRSEMNVSTLELGDSALYLCASSLSFGLAVSPQYFGPGTRLTVT.

The chain combines TRBV27 with TRBJ2-1; 8 positions match TRBD2. The CDR3 totals 16 residues. Germline CDR1 and CDR2: MNHEY and SMNVEV (reference sequence). With 1 base clipped from V and 4 bases from J, the junction kept 6 bases outside the gene matches. The CDR3 loop is CASSLLAGHPYNEQFF. The CDR3 DNA reads as TGTGCCAGCAGTTTATTAGCGGGACACCCTTACAATGAGCAGTTCTTC.

The J gene is TRBJ2-7, the V gene TRBV24-1; TRBD1 agrees at 9 bases. The ends lost 7 bases at V and 6 bases at J; junction bases unmatched: 9. Germline-derived CDR1 and CDR2 are KGHDR and SFDVKD. The CDR3 is 14 residues long. CDR3 DNA sequence: TGTGCCACCAGCCGCCGGGACAGGGAGGGCGAGCAGTACTTC. It encodes CATSRRDREGEQYF.

The rearrangement uses TRBV6-1 and TRBJ1-2; D is perhaps TRBD1 (5 bases). Germline assignment: CDR1 MNHNS and CDR2 SASEGT. The CDR3 has 15 amino acids. V was shortened by 2 bases and J by 4 bases, with 14 bases between the two germline ends. The CDR3 protein is CASSESGTLSYGYTF. DNA of the CDR3: TGTGCCAGCAGTGAATCCGGGACTCTAAGCTATGGCTACACCTTC.

The rearrangement joins TRBV18 to TRBJ2-1, with 11 bases that match TRBD1. V trimming: 5 bases; J trimming: 7 bases; junction bases outside the gene matches: 7. The CDR3 totals 15 residues. Germline V CDR1 and CDR2: KGHSH, LQKENI. The CDR3 region is CASSTGTGGWNEQFF. CDR3 coding DNA: TGTGCCAGCTCAACCGGGACAGGGGGATGGAATGAGCAGTTCTTC.

V gene TRBV13 combines with J gene TRBJ2-1; a possible D gene is TRBD2 (6 bases). The V end was cut by 4 bases, the J end by 5 bases, with 12 bases between. The CDR3 consists of 14 residues. Looked up from germline, CDR1 is PRHDT and CDR2 is FYEKMQ (reference sequence). CDR3 in amino acids: CASSSPSEDNEQFF. Written as DNA, the CDR3 is TGTGCCAGCAGCTCTCCTAGCGAGGACAATGAGCAGTTCTTC. Variable domain in full (rest from reference TRBV13 and TRBJ2-1): AAGVIQSPRHLIKEKRETATLKCYPIPRHDTVYWYQQGPGQDPQFLISFYEKMQSDKGSIPDRFSAQQFSDYHSELNMSSLELGDSALYFCASSSPSEDNEQFFGPGTRLTVL.

This chain uses TRBV25-1 with TRBJ2-2; D is possibly TRBD1 (5 bases). CDR1 and CDR2 from the germline V gene are MGHDK and SYGVNS. V gave up 3 bases and J gave up 6 bases, with 11 bases separating them. This CDR3 region has 14 residues. The CDR3 protein is CASSDQGRAGELFF. The CDR3 bases are TGTGCCAGCAGTGACCAGGGTCGAGCCGGGGAGCTGTTTTTT.

The rearrangement joins TRBV18 to TRBJ2-7; 7 bases fit TRBD1. The CDR3 length is 16 residues. Trimming cost V 3 bases and J 0 bases; bases outside gene matches: 8. Germline V lookup: CDR1 KGHSH, CDR2 LQKENI. The CDR3 region has the DNA TGTGCCAGCTCACCTTCCGGGACAGCCCTCTCCTACGAGCAGTACTTC. Translation gives CASSPSGTALSYEQYF.

The chain couples TRBV7-9 to TRBJ2-3; weak D call: TRBD1 (5 bases). Trimming removed 5 bases at V and 2 bases at J, with 8 bases between. Germline CDR1 reads SEHNR; CDR2 reads FQNEAQ (reference sequence). This CDR3 comprises 13 residues. CDR3 loop: CASSPGITDTQYF. CDR3 in DNA: TGTGCCAGCAGCCCAGGGATCACAGATACGCAGTATTTT.

The V gene is TRBV5-1, the J gene TRBJ2-3, with 10 bases that match TRBD1. With 0 bases clipped from V and 4 bases from J, the junction kept 5 bases outside the gene matches. The germline V gene has CDR1 SGHRS and CDR2 YFSETQ. This CDR3 region has 16 residues. The CDR3 protein is CASSLGQGARSDTQYF. In nucleotides, the CDR3 is TGCGCCAGCAGCTTGGGACAGGGGGCTCGGTCAGATACGCAGTATTTT.

This chain joins TRBV7-9 and TRBJ2-1, with 8 bases matching TRBD1. Germline assignment: CDR1 SEHNR and CDR2 FQNEAQ (reference sequence). The J segment lost 7 bases and the V segment lost 2 bases, leaving 7 bases of the junction unmatched. The CDR3 loop spans 15 amino acids. CDR3 nucleotides: TGTGCCAGCAGCTTATTTCAGGGGGCGCGGAATGAGCAGTTCTTC. Translation: CASSLFQGARNEQFF.

The chain employs TRBV2 and TRBJ1-6; TRBD1 matches at 8 bases. Germline-derived CDR1 and CDR2 are SNHLY and FYNNEI. The CDR3 is 15 residues long. Trimming removed 7 bases from V and 5 bases from J; junction bases left unmatched: 7. This CDR3 is CASIGTGRNNSPLHF. CDR3 sequence (DNA): TGTGCCAGCATTGGGACAGGTAGAAATAATTCACCCCTCCACTTT. Looking up the rest from reference TRBV2 and TRBJ1-6 gives the full variable domain: EPEVTQTPSHQVTQMGQEVILRCVPISNHLYFYWYRQILGQKVEFLVSFYNNEISEKSEIFDDQFSVERPDGSNFTLKIRSTKLEDSAMYFCASIGTGRNNSPLHFGNGTRLTVT.

The gene calls are TRBV11-2 and TRBJ2-7; 8 bases line up with TRBD2. The ends lost 3 bases at V and 2 bases at J; junction bases unmatched: 6. The germline V gene has CDR1 SGHAT and CDR2 FQNNGV. The CDR3 is 15 residues long. CDR3 residues: CASSFTGGDTYEQYF. The CDR3 DNA follows: TGTGCCAGCAGCTTTACCGGGGGGGACACCTACGAGCAGTACTTC.